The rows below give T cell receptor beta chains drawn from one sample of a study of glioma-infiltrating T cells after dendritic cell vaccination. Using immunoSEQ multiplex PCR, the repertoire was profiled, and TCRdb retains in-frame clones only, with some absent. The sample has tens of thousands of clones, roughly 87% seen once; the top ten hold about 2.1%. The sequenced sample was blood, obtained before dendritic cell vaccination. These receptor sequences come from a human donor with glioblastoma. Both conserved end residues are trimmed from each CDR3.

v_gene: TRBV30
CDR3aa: VILRQGHSGYGYT

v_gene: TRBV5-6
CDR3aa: ASSLGVNEQF

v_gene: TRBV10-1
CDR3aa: ASSENRGNTGELF

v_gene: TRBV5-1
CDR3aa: ASSGGQPGDFYT

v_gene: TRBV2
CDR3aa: ASRGLQGFYGYT

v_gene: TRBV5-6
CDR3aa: ASSTLDRADSPLH

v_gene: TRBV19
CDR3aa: ASSISEDSRNT

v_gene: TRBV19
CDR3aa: ASSRDSSYSNQPQH

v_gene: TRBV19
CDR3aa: ASPAGANYGYT

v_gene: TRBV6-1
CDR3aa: ASEPKDGREQF

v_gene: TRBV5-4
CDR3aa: ASSARQGSSYNEQF

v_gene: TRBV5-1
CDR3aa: ASSLVPGSTEAF

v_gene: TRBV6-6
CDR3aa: ASSYIEGTDTQY